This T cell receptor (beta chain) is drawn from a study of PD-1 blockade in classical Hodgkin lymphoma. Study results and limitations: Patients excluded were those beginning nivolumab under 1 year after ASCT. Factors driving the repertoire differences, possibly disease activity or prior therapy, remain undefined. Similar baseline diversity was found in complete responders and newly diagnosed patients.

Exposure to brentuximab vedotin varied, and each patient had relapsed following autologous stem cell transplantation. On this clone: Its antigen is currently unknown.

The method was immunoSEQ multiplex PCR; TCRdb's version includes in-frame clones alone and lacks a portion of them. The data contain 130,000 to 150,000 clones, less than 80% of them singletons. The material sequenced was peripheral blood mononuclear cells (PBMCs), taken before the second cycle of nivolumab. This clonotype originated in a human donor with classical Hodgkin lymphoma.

The CDR3 sequence is CASSRPGQGHSPLHF. CDR3 coding DNA: TGTGCCAGCAGCCGCCCGGGACAGGGCCATTCACCCCTCCACTTT. The chain links TRBV11-2 to TRBJ1-6, with 9 bases fitting TRBD1. This CDR3 is 15 amino acids long. Germline V gene sequence: CDR1 SGHAT, CDR2 FQNNGV. With V trimmed by 5 bases and J by 8 bases, 7 bases remained unmatched.